The source of this TCR beta chain is a study of cytomegalovirus exposure and HLA in healthy donors. Turning to the study itself: T cells numbering 150 million to 200 million yielded some 110 million unique TCR beta sequences in an earlier analysis. When just under 400 donors were genotyped, just over 80% of them were found to fall in the Caucasian-associated ancestry cluster.

In the case of this clone: What it binds is unknown.

13 Jbeta primers and 60 Vbeta primers were used for the PCR. Generated by immunoSEQ multiplex PCR, the TCRdb table keeps only in-frame clones and is missing some. This sample carries about 180,000 clones, 77% of them seen once, and the ten largest clones take approximately 3.7%. Overall study results and limits: TCR beta V- and J-gene trimming, according to a later analysis, was linked to a missense DCLRE1C variant. Later analysis showed most CMV-associated TCR beta chains appearing HLA-restricted.

The specimen sequenced was PBMCs. This clonotype was sampled from a woman aged 55-69 years in good health and CMV-seropositive.

The DNA for the CDR3 is TGTGCCAGCAGCGTAGCTACAGGGGACGCATTGACGAACACTGAAGCTTTCTTT. Its protein product is CASSVATGDALTNTEAFF. V and J are TRBV9 and TRBJ1-1, with TRBD1 identical over 7 bases. Germline loops: CDR1 SGDLS, CDR2 YYNGEE. This CDR3 spans 18 amino acids. V gave up 0 bases and J gave up 1 base; unmatched junction bases: 12.